This T cell receptor beta chain comes out of a study of blood T cell repertoires in COVID-19. TCRdb keeps only in-frame clones here, not all; method: immunoSEQ multiplex PCR. The sample yields 25,000 or so clones, 85% to 90% seen once. Sequenced input: peripheral blood. This clonotype was sampled from a woman of 80 years or more with acute or convalescent COVID-19.

In DNA form, the CDR3 reads TGTGCCAGCAGCCGGGACAGGGGTCGCTACGAGCAGTACTTC. Encoded protein: CASSRDRGRYEQYF. The gene calls are TRBV14 and TRBJ2-7, with 10 positions matching TRBD1. CDR3 length equals 14 residues. V shed 4 bases, J shed 3 bases, and the junction held 3 bases outside the gene matches. CDR1 SGHDN and CDR2 FVKESK come from the germline V gene.